Below are 31 T cell receptor beta chains sequenced from a single sample in a study of molecular identifiers for immune sequencing clone quantification. Using its own MiXCR run on the PCR reads, TCRdb lists one record per CDR3 protein. In the table there are approximately 63,000 distinct CDR3 sequences, around 19% of which are singletons. Sequenced input: naive CD8+ T cells from blood, with Jurkat cell RNA spiked in. Subset: FACS-sorted CD8+CD4-CCR7+CD45RA+ naive T cells. The receptors were sampled from a human donor in good health. Some libraries in this study had Jurkat cell RNA spiked in.

This clonotype showed up many times. The chain combines TRBV28 with TRBJ1-5; D is uncertain. Germline V gives CDR1 MDHEN, CDR2 SYDVKM. V lost 0 bases to trimming and J lost 5 bases, with 11 bases between them. The CDR3 is made up of 15 amino acids. The CDR3 here is CASSLWGRRDQPQHF. CDR3 DNA: TGTGCCAGCAGTTTATGGGGGAGGAGGGATCAGCCCCAGCATTTT.

This clonotype occurred a few times. V is TRBV29-1 and J is TRBJ2-1; perhaps TRBD2 as D (6 bases). Germline CDR1 SQVTM, CDR2 ANQGSEA. The CDR3 has 13 amino acids. The V gene lost 7 bases and the J gene lost 1 base, with 11 bases spanning the gap. The CDR3 bases are TGCAGCGCCCAACGGGAGTCCTACAATGAGCAGTTCTTC. Amino acids: CSAQRESYNEQFF.

The table lists this clonotype with many counts. The chain is built from TRBV28 and TRBJ2-5, with D possibly matching TRBD2 (5 bases). CDR1 and CDR2 from the germline V gene are MDHEN and SYDVKM. This CDR3 region has 16 residues. V dropped 4 bases and J dropped 5 bases, with 20 bases sitting between them. CDR3 nucleotides: TGTGCCAGCAGTTCCCCCCGGGAAACCGTGGGGGAGACCCAGTACTTC. Its translation: CASSSPRETVGETQYF.

This clonotype was detected many times. This chain links TRBV28 with TRBJ2-3; D remains unclear. There are 16 residues in the CDR3. V lost 3 bases to trimming and J lost 3 bases, with 16 bases between them. CDR1 is MDHEN and CDR2 is SYDVKM in the germline V gene. In nucleotides, the CDR3 is TGTGCCAGCAGTTTGAGAGCGCGAGTAGAAACAGATACGCAGTATTTT. It translates to CASSLRARVETDTQYF.

The V call is TRBV6-1, the J call TRBJ2-5, with D possibly TRBD1 on 5 matching bases. Trimming left V 9 bases short and J 4 bases short, with 18 bases between. This CDR3 contains 14 residues. Germline V gene lookup returns CDR1 MNHNS and CDR2 SASEGT. CDR3 residues: CARHRAGIRETQYF. The CDR3 DNA reads as TGTGCCAGGCACCGGGCAGGGATAAGAGAGACCCAGTACTTC.

This chain links TRBV7-9 with TRBJ2-7; the D is unclear. The CDR3 is made up of 13 amino acids. Per the germline V gene, CDR1 is SEHNR and CDR2 is FQNEAQ (reference sequence). The V gene lost 7 bases and the J gene lost 2 bases, with 12 bases spanning the gap. CDR3 sequence: CASTPLEPYEQYF. DNA of the CDR3: TGTGCCAGCACTCCCCTAGAACCCTACGAGCAGTACTTC.

This clonotype was found a few times. The V gene is TRBV5-1, the J gene TRBJ1-6; no firm D call. The germline V gene has CDR1 SGHRS and CDR2 YFSETQ. The CDR3 is made up of 15 amino acids. V was clipped by 4 bases and J by 6 bases, with 14 bases between them. Here the CDR3 reads CASSLGNLTNSPLHF. CDR3 sequence (DNA): TGCGCCAGCAGCCTGGGCAATCTGACTAATTCACCCCTCCACTTT.

Details on this clonotype: A much more abundant neighbour one base away suggests this may be a read error. The rearrangement links TRBV4-1 to TRBJ2-6; TRBD1 might be the D (5 bases). Germline V gives CDR1 MGHRA, CDR2 YSYEKL. The CDR3 contains 15 residues. In nucleotides, the CDR3 is TGCGCCAGCAGCCCGGTGGTCTCTGGGGCCAACGCCCTGACTTTC. Translating it yields CASSPVVSGANALTF.

This clonotype turned up a few times. The chain's CDR3 is CASSLGLAFEQYF. CDR3 nucleotide sequence: TGTGCCAGCAGCTTAGGGCTAGCTTTCGAGCAGTACTTC. The gene calls are TRBV11-2 and TRBJ2-7, with D tentatively TRBD2 (5 bases). Deletions cut 1 base from V and 6 bases from J, with 10 bases between. The CDR3 contains 13 residues. Looked up from germline, CDR1 is SGHAT and CDR2 is FQNNGV.

In its sample, this clonotype was seen many times. This chain links TRBV29-1 with TRBJ2-7; D call uncertain. Trimming pared 4 bases from V and 3 bases from J, leaving 13 bases between. This CDR3 is 13 amino acids long. CDR1 SQVTM and CDR2 ANQGSEA come from the germline V gene. This CDR3 reads CSVVPTTGYEQYF. The CDR3 DNA reads as TGCAGCGTTGTCCCCACTACGGGCTACGAGCAGTACTTC.

This clonotype was observed at least ten times. This chain uses TRBV5-6 with TRBJ1-1, with D possibly TRBD1 on 5 matching bases. CDR1 SGHDT and CDR2 YYEEEE come from the germline V gene. V dropped 0 bases and J dropped 5 bases, with 11 bases sitting between them. This CDR3 has 14 residues. CDR3 sequence reads: CASSLVGRSTEAFF. CDR3 DNA: TGTGCCAGCAGCTTGGTGGGACGGTCGACTGAAGCTTTCTTT. Together with reference TRBV5-6 and TRBJ1-1, the CDR3 gives the full variable domain: DAGVTQSPTHLIKTRGQQVTLRCSPKSGHDTVSWYQQALGQGPQFIFQYYEEEERQRGNFPDRFSGHQFPNYSSELNVNALLLGDSALYLCASSLVGRSTEAFFGQGTRLTVV.

Many counts were recorded for this clonotype. The gene calls are TRBV25-1 and TRBJ2-3; no reliable D call. CDR3 length equals 11 residues. The V end lost 7 bases, the J end lost 6 bases, and 8 bases lay between the germline ends. CDR1 is MGHDK and CDR2 is SYGVNS in the germline V gene. The CDR3 region is CASKAGDTQYF. In DNA, the CDR3 is TGTGCCAGCAAGGCCGGCGATACGCAGTATTTT. Full variable domain (rest looked up from reference TRBV25-1 and TRBJ2-3): EADIYQTPRYLVIGTGKKITLECSQTMGHDKMYWYQQDPGMELHLIHYSYGVNSTEKGDLSSESTVSRIRTEHFPLTLESARPSHTSQYLCASKAGDTQYFGPGTRLTVL.

The chain links TRBV27 to TRBJ2-7; 7 bases line up with TRBD2. This CDR3 contains 11 residues. Germline V gene data show CDR1 as MNHEY and CDR2 as SMNVEV (reference sequence). V lost 9 bases to trimming and J lost 6 bases; unmatched junction nucleotides: 5. The CDR3 region is CASTGGVEQYF. The DNA for the CDR3 is TGTGCCAGTACTGGGGGGGTCGAGCAGTACTTC.

This clonotype showed up many times. The V gene is TRBV5-5, the J gene TRBJ1-5, with D possibly being TRBD1 (6 bases). Germline CDR1 and CDR2: SGHKS and YYEKEE (reference sequence). Trimming cost V 0 bases and J 1 base, with 8 bases left between them. This CDR3 contains 15 residues. CDR3 coding DNA: TGTGCCAGCAGCTTGGGGACAGTGAGCAATCAGCCCCAGCATTTT. Amino acids: CASSLGTVSNQPQHF.

This clonotype was detected only a few times. The J gene is TRBJ1-1, the V gene TRBV7-8; no clear D. Germline V gene data show CDR1 as SGHVS and CDR2 as FQNEAQ. V was clipped by 3 bases and J by 3 bases, with 20 bases between them. This CDR3 spans 17 amino acids. CDR3 bases: TGTGCCAGCAGCTTTCAGTTGGTCGGACCGGACCACACTGAAGCTTTCTTT. Protein product: CASSFQLVGPDHTEAFF.

This clonotype occurred many times. This chain connects TRBV15 to TRBJ1-1; D is possibly TRBD1 (6 bases). CDR3 length equals 18 residues. V was shortened by 3 bases and J by 1 base, with 21 bases between the two germline ends. Germline V lookup: CDR1 LNHNV, CDR2 YYDKDF (reference sequence). The DNA of the CDR3 is TGTGCCACCAGCAGTTATCTCCTGGGTCAGGGGAGGAACACTGAAGCTTTCTTT. Its protein product is CATSSYLLGQGRNTEAFF.

The V gene is TRBV12-3 or TRBV12-4, the J gene TRBJ2-5, with no clear D. The ends were cut back, 5 bases at V and 3 bases at J, with 10 bases in the middle. CDR3 length: 13 residues. The CDR3, as DNA: TGTGCCAGCAGTCCCAATGAAGAAGAGACCCAGTACTTC. Translated: CASSPNEEETQYF.

This clonotype was recorded at least ten times. The CDR3 sequence is CASSYSLAGYNEQFF. For the CDR3, the DNA is TGTGCCAGCAGTTACTCCCTAGCGGGGTACAATGAGCAGTTCTTC. V is TRBV6-2 or TRBV6-3 and J is TRBJ2-1; 9 bases line up with TRBD2. V trimming: 0 bases; J trimming: 4 bases; junction bases outside the gene matches: 1. Germline CDR1 and CDR2: MNHEY and SVGEGT. The CDR3 runs 15 residues.

The chain combines TRBV6-5 with TRBJ1-6; D is ambiguous. This CDR3 is built from 15 residues. Germline CDR1 and CDR2: MNHEY and SVGAGI. Trimming pared 5 bases from V and 11 bases from J, leaving 19 bases between. DNA for the CDR3: TGTGCCAGCAGTCCCGGACCTTATGCGAATCCACCCCTCCACTTT. It specifies CASSPGPYANPPLHF.

This clonotype was seen only a few times. The chain carries TRBV4-1 and TRBJ2-3, with D tentatively TRBD2 (6 bases). This CDR3 has 16 residues. Germline assignment: CDR1 MGHRA and CDR2 YSYEKL. V was shortened by 3 bases and J by 6 bases, with 19 bases between the two germline ends. CDR3: CASSHGSAGPADTQYF. The CDR3 bases are TGCGCCAGCAGCCATGGGTCAGCGGGTCCAGCGGATACGCAGTATTTT.

The V call is TRBV30, the J call TRBJ2-7; TRBD2 agrees at 16 bases. Germline V gene sequence: CDR1 GTSNPN, CDR2 SVGIG (reference sequence). V lost 5 bases and J lost 12; bases outside the gene matches: 10. This CDR3 has 14 residues. CDR3 residues: CAWSPGLAGGPMYF. Here the CDR3 DNA reads TGTGCCTGGTCTCCGGGACTAGCGGGAGGGCCGATGTACTTC.

This clonotype was detected many times. The V and J genes are TRBV5-6 and TRBJ1-6; no clear D. V was clipped by 2 bases and J by 10 bases, with 22 bases between them. The germline V gene encodes CDR1 SGHDT and CDR2 YYEEEE. The CDR3 consists of 17 residues. In nucleotides, the CDR3 is TGTGCCAGCAGCTTAACAGCAGGAAGCCCTGTCAGCTCACCCCTCCACTTT. Translated: CASSLTAGSPVSSPLHF.

This clonotype was observed many times. The CDR3, as DNA: TGTGCCAGCAGCCCACTGGGGGGCCCCTTAGCAGATACGCAGTATTTT. This sequence encodes CASSPLGGPLADTQYF. The gene calls are TRBV6-5 and TRBJ2-3; D possibly uses TRBD1 or TRBD2 (6 bases each). Germline lookup yields CDR1 MNHEY and CDR2 SVGAGI. The CDR3 is made up of 16 amino acids. The V end lost 6 bases, the J end lost 4 bases, and 20 bases lay between the germline ends.

This clonotype was seen repeatedly, ten times or more. The chain is built from TRBV4-1 and TRBJ2-7; no definite D call. The CDR3 contains 14 residues. Trimming shortened V by 4 bases and J by 3 bases, and 13 bases separated the two germline ends. Germline V lookup: CDR1 MGHRA, CDR2 YSYEKL. The CDR3 DNA follows: TGCGCCAGCAGCCCCGTCTCGGCCCTCTACGAGCAGTACTTC. Amino acid sequence: CASSPVSALYEQYF.

This clonotype came up a few times. This rearrangement joins TRBV28 to TRBJ2-1; D is tentatively TRBD1 or TRBD2 (5 bases each). The germline V gene encodes CDR1 MDHEN and CDR2 SYDVKM. The CDR3 has 12 residues. Trimming took off 8 bases at V and 7 bases at J, with 12 bases between the two ends. The CDR3 region has the DNA TGTGCCAGCGGGACGGCCTGGAATGAGCAGTTCTTC. Its translation is CASGTAWNEQFF.

Of note for this clonotype: A much larger clone lies one base from this, so it may be a read error. The rearrangement links TRBV5-1 to TRBJ2-7; D call uncertain. Germline V gene lookup returns CDR1 SGHRS and CDR2 YFSETQ. This CDR3 has 12 amino acids. This chain's CDR3 is CASSFPKYEQCF. CDR3 DNA sequence: TGCGCCAGCAGCTTTCCGAAGTACGAGCAGTGCTTC. Together with reference TRBV5-1 and TRBJ2-7, the CDR3 gives the full variable domain: KAGVTQTPRYLIKTRGQQVTLSCSPISGHRSVSWYQQTPGQGLQFLFEYFSETQRNKGNFPGRFSGRQFSNSRSEMNVSTLELGDSALYLCASSFPKYEQCFGPGTRLTVT.

This chain links TRBV11-2 with TRBJ1-1; D ambiguous. V was clipped by 2 bases and J by 4 bases, with 11 bases between them. The germline CDR1 and CDR2 sequences are SGHAT and FQNNGV. The CDR3 has 14 amino acids. CDR3 bases: TGTGCCAGCAGCTTATCTCCGGCGCGCACTGAAGCTTTCTTT. This codes for CASSLSPARTEAFF.

This clonotype was observed at least ten times. This rearrangement joins TRBV9 to TRBJ1-4; 8 bases map to TRBD1. Germline CDR1 reads SGDLS; CDR2 reads YYNGEE. The CDR3 spans 15 residues. The V segment lost 2 bases and the J segment 8 bases; nucleotides outside the gene matches: 8. This CDR3 is CASSVTGADFEKLFF. The CDR3 region has the DNA TGTGCCAGCAGCGTGACAGGGGCGGATTTCGAAAAACTGTTTTTT.

In this sample, this clonotype turned up many times. V usage is TRBV7-2 and J usage is TRBJ2-4, with 7 bases fitting TRBD2. The CDR3 contains 13 residues. The V and J ends lost 2 bases and 8 bases, in that order; junction bases with no gene match: 3. Germline V gene data show CDR1 as SGHTA and CDR2 as FQGNSA. The CDR3 sequence is CASSLWTSDIQYF. The CDR3, as DNA: TGTGCCAGCAGCTTATGGACTAGTGACATTCAGTACTTC.

The table lists this clonotype with many counts. The rearrangement uses TRBV28 and TRBJ2-7; the D is unclear. Trimming took 1 base from V and 4 from J, leaving 8 bases between them. CDR1 and CDR2 from the germline V gene are MDHEN and SYDVKM. This CDR3 region has 13 residues. The CDR3 coding sequence is TGTGCCAGCAGTTTATCTGTCCGGTACGAGCAGTACTTC. It yields the protein CASSLSVRYEQYF.

This clonotype was detected many times. This chain connects TRBV7-2 to TRBJ2-7, with TRBD1 matching 8 bases. The ends lost 5 bases at V and 7 bases at J; junction bases unmatched: 16. The germline CDR1 and CDR2 sequences are SGHTA and FQGNSA. The CDR3 totals 16 residues. CDR3 amino acids: CASSQLPGGVVEEQYF. In DNA, the CDR3 is TGTGCCAGCAGCCAACTCCCAGGGGGCGTGGTGGAAGAGCAGTACTTC.